This T cell receptor (beta chain) was obtained from a study of monozygotic twins with inflammatory bowel disease. T cells were not sorted, and total RNA was isolated straight from whole blood. The CDR3 spans 15 residues. Germline assignment: CDR1 MNHEY and CDR2 SMNVEV (reference sequence). A 6-nucleotide sample barcode was carried by the UMIs, which template switching added. TCRdb reprocessed the 5' RACE reads, keeping one entry per CDR3 protein, no DNA. In all, the sample yields fewer than 110,000 distinct CDR3 sequences. The origin of this receptor is a human donor with ulcerative colitis or Crohn's disease, or a healthy co-twin of an affected twin (not recorded which). The genes are TRBV27 and TRBJ2-1; lacking DNA, the TRBD2 call made by TCRdb goes unchecked. The sequenced material came from blood. The CDR3 sequence: CASSSLAGSYNEQFF.